This section outlines one T cell receptor (beta chain) sequence together with its context. The data originate from a study of blood T cell repertoires in COVID-19. The V end lost 2 bases, the J end lost 2 bases, and 10 bases lay between the germline ends. CDR1 and CDR2 (germline): KGHSH, LQKENI. This CDR3 comprises 15 residues. Sequenced by immunoSEQ multiplex PCR; TCRdb stores in-frame clones only, minus some. This sample carries 150,000 to 200,000 clones, 60% to 80% of them seen once, and the ten largest clones take 17%. The sample comprised PBMCs or T cells enriched from blood (not recorded which). The receptor was derived from a woman between 50 and 59 years old who had recovered from COVID-19. The chain combines TRBV18 with TRBJ1-5, with a possible D match to TRBD1 (5 bases). CDR3 loop: CASSPGGDGNQPQHF. CDR3 DNA: TGTGCCAGCTCACCAGGGGGGGACGGCAATCAGCCCCAGCATTTT.